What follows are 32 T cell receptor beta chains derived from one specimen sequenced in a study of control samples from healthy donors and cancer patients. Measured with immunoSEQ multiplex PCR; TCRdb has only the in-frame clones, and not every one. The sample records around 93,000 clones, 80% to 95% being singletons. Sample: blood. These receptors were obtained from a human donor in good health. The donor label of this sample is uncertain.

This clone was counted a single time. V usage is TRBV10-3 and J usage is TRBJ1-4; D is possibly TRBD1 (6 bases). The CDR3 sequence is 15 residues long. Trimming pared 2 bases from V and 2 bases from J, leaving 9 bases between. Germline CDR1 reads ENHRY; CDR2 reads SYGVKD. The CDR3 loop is CAISELGGTNEKLFF. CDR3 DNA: TGTGCCATCAGTGAGCTTGGGGGCACTAATGAAAAACTGTTTTTT.

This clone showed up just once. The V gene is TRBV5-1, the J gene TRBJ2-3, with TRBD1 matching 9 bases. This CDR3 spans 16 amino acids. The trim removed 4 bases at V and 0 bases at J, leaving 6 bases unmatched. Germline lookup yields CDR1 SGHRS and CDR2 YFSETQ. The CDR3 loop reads CASSLPGQGSTDTQYF. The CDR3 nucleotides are TGCGCCAGCAGCCTACCGGGACAGGGAAGCACAGATACGCAGTATTTT. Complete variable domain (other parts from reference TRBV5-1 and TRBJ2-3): KAGVTQTPRYLIKTRGQQVTLSCSPISGHRSVSWYQQTPGQGLQFLFEYFSETQRNKGNFPGRFSGRQFSNSRSEMNVSTLELGDSALYLCASSLPGQGSTDTQYFGPGTRLTVL.

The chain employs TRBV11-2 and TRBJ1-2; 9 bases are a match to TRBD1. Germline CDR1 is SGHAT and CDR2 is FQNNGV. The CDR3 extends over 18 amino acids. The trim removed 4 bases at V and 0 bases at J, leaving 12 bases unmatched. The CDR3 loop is CASSSYRGQGSSNYGYTF. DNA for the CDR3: TGTGCCAGCAGCTCCTATCGGGGACAGGGAAGTTCTAACTATGGCTACACCTTC.

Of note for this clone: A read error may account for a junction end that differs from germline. CDR3 nucleotide sequence: TGTGCCAGCAGGAAGATTAACCTCCTTCGCCCCGATTTT. It translates to CASRKINLLRPDF. J is TRBJ1-1 and V is TRBV6-5; D remains unclear. The CDR3 is 13 amino acids. Per the germline V gene, CDR1 is MNHEY and CDR2 is SVGAGI.

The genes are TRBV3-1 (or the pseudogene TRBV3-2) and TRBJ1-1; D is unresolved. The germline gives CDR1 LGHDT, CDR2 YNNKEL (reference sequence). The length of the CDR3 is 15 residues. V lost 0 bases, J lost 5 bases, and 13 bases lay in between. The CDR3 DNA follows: TGTGCCAGCAGCCAAGAAATCCGTACAGTGACTGAAGCTTTCTTT. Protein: CASSQEIRTVTEAFF.

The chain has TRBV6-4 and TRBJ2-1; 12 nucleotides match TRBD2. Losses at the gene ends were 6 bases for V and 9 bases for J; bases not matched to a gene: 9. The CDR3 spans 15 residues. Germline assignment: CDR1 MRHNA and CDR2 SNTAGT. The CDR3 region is CASSLSSGGASEQFF. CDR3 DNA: TGTGCCAGCAGCCTGTCTAGCGGGGGGGCCTCTGAGCAGTTCTTC.

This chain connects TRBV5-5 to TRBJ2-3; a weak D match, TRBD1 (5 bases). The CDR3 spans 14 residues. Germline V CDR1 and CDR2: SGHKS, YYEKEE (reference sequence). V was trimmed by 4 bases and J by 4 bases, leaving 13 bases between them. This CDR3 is CASSPYRGPDTQYF. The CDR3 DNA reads TGTGCCAGCAGCCCGTATAGGGGCCCAGATACGCAGTATTTT.

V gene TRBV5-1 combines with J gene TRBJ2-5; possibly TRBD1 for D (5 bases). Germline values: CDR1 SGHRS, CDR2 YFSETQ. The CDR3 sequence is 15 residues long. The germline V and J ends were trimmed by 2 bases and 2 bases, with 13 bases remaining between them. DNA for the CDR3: TGCGCCAGCAGCTTTTACAGTAGGACACAAGAGACCCAGTACTTC. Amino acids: CASSFYSRTQETQYF.

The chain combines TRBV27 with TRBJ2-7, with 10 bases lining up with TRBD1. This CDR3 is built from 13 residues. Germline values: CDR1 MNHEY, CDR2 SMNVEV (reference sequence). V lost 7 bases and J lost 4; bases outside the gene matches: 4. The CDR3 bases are TGTGCCAGCATAGGGGGACAGGGGTACGAGCAGTACGTC. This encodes CASIGGQGYEQYV.

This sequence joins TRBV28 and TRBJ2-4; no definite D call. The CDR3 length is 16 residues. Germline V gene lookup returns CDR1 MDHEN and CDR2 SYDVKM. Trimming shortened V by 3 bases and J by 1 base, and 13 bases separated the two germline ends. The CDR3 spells CASSFRVGFAKNIQYF. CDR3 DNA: TGTGCCAGCAGTTTCCGGGTTGGATTCGCCAAAAACATTCAGTACTTC. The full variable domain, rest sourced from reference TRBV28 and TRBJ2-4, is DVKVTQSSRYLVKRTGEKVFLECVQDMDHENMFWYRQDPGLGLRLIYFSYDVKMKEKGDIPEGYSVSREKKERFSLILESASTNQTSMYLCASSFRVGFAKNIQYFGAGTRLSVL.

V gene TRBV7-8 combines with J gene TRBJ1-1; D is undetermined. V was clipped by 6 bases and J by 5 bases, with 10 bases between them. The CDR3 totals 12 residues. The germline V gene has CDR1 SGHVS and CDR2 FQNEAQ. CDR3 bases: TGTGCCAGCAGGCAATCCGGGACTGAAGCTTTCTTT. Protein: CASRQSGTEAFF.

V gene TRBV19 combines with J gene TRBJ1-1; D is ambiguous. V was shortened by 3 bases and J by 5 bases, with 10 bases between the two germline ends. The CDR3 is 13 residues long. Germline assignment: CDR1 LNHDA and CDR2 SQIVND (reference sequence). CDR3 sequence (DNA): TGTGCCAGTAGTATGCAGGTAGATACTGAAGCTTTCTTT. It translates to CASSMQVDTEAFF.

CDR3 protein: CASTKNRQGATEAFF. CDR3 DNA sequence: TGTGCCAGCACCAAAAATAGGCAGGGGGCGACTGAAGCTTTCTTT. The chain combines TRBV11-2 with TRBJ1-1, with TRBD1 matching over 8 bases. V gave up 7 bases and J gave up 5 bases; unmatched junction bases: 12. This CDR3 has 15 residues. Germline V gene sequence: CDR1 SGHAT, CDR2 FQNNGV. The full variable domain, with the rest looked up from reference TRBV11-2 and TRBJ1-1, is EAGVAQSPRYKIIEKRQSVAFWCNPISGHATLYWYQQILGQGPKLLIQFQNNGVVDDSQLPKDRFSAERLKGVDSTLKIQPAKLEDSAVYLCASTKNRQGATEAFFGQGTRLTVV.

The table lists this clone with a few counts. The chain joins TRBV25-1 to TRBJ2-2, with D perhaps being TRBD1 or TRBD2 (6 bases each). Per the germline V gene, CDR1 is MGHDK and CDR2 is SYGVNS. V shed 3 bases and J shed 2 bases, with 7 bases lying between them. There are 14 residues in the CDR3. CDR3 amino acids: CASSEGGNTGELFF. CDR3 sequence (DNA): TGTGCCAGCAGTGAGGGGGGCAACACCGGGGAGCTGTTTTTT.

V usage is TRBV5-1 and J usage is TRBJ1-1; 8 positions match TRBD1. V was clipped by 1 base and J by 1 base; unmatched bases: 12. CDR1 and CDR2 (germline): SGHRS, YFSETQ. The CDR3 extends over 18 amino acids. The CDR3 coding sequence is TGCGCCAGCAGCTTGATGCGGCAGGGGGCGAGTGGGAACACTGAAGCTTTCTTT. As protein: CASSLMRQGASGNTEAFF.

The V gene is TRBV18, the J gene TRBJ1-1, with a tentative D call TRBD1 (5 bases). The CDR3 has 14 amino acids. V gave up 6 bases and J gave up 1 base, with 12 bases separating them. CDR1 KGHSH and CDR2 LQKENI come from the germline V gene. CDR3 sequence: CASSRGRENTEAFF. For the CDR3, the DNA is TGTGCCAGCTCCCGGGGACGGGAGAACACTGAAGCTTTCTTT.

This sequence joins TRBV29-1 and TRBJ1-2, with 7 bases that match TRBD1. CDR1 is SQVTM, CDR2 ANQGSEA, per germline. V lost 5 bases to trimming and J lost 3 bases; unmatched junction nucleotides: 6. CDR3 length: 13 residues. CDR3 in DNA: TGCAGCGTTACCAAGGGGGCGGACTATGGCTACACCTTC. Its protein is CSVTKGADYGYTF. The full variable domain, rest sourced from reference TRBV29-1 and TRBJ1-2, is SAVISQKPSRDICQRGTSLTIQCQVDSQVTMMFWYRQQPGQSLTLIATANQGSEATYESGFVIDKFPISRPNLTFSTLTVSNMSPEDSSIYLCSVTKGADYGYTFGSGTRLTVV.

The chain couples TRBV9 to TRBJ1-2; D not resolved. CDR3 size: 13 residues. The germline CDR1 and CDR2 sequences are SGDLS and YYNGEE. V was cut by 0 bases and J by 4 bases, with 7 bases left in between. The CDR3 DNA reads TGTGCCAGCAGCGTAGAAAGTCGCTATGGCTACACCTTC. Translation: CASSVESRYGYTF. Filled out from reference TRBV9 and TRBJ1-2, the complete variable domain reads DSGVTQTPKHLITATGQRVTLRCSPRSGDLSVYWYQQSLDQGLQFLIQYYNGEERAKGNILERFSAQQFPDLHSELNLSSLELGDSALYFCASSVESRYGYTFGSGTRLTVV.

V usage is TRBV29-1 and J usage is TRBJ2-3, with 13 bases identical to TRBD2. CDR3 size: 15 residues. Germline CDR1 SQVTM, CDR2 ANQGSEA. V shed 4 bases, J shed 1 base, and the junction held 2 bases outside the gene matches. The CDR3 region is CSVGLAGGRTDTQYF. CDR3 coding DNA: TGCAGCGTTGGACTAGCGGGGGGCCGCACAGATACGCAGTATTTT.

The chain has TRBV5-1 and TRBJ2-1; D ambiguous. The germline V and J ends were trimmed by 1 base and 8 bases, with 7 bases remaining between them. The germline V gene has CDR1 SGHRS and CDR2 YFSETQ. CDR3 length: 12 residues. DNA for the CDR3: TGCGCCAGCAGCTTGCTAAACGATGAGCAGTTCTTC. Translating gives CASSLLNDEQFF.

The CDR3 bases are TGTGCCAGCAGTTTCTTCGTGTGGGATGGCTACACCTTC. Protein: CASSFFVWDGYTF. This chain joins TRBV12-3 or TRBV12-4 and TRBJ1-2; D is uncertain. V lost 3 bases and J lost 6, with 11 bases in between. The CDR3 is 13 residues long.

DNA of the CDR3: TGCGCCAGCAGCCAAACCGGCGGGACGGGGGACGGTGAGCAGTTCTTC. Its protein is CASSQTGGTGDGEQFF. The J gene is TRBJ2-1, the V gene TRBV4-1; weak D call: TRBD2 (6 bases). The V gene lost 2 bases and the J gene lost 9 bases, with 20 bases spanning the gap. Germline V gene lookup returns CDR1 MGHRA and CDR2 YSYEKL. The CDR3 is 16 residues long.

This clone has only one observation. The CDR3 region has the DNA TGTGCCAGCAGCTACCGACAGGCGCCTAGCACAGATACGCAGTATTTT. Translation gives CASSYRQAPSTDTQYF. The chain combines TRBV9 with TRBJ2-3; D perhaps matches TRBD1 (6 bases). Looked up from germline, CDR1 is SGDLS and CDR2 is YYNGEE. The CDR3 runs to 16 residues. Trimming removed 4 bases from V and 0 bases from J, with 15 bases in between.

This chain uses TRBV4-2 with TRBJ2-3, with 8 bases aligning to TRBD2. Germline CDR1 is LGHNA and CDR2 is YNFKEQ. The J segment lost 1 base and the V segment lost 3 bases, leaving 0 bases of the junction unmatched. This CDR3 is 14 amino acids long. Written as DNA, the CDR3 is TGTGCCAGCAGCCAGCGGGGGGGCACAGATACGCAGTATTTT. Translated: CASSQRGGTDTQYF.

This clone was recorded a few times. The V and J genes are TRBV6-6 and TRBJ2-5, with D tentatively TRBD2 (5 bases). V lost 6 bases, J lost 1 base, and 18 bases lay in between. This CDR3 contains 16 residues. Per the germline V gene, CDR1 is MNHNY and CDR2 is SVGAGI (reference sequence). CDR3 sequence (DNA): TGTGCCAGCAGCAATCGCTTAGCGAATTCCCAAGAGACCCAGTACTTC. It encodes CASSNRLANSQETQYF.

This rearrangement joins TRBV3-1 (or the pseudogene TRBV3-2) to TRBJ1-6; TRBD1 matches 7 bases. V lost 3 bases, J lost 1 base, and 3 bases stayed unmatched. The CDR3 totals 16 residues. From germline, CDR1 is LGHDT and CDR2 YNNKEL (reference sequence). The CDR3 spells CASSHTGVSYNSPLHF. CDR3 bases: TGTGCCAGCAGCCATACAGGGGTTTCCTATAATTCACCCCTCCACTTT.

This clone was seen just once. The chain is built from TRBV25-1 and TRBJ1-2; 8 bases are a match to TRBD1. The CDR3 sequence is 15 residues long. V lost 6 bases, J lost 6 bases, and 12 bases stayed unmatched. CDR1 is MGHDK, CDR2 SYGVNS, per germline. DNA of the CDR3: TGTGCCAGCAGCCAGGGGGGCAGGGGGCGAAATGGCTACACCTTC. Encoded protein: CASSQGGRGRNGYTF.

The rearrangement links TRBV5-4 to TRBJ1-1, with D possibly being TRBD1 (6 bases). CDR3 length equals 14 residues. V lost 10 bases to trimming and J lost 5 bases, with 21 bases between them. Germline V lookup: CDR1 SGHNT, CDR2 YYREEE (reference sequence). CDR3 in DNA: TGTGCCTTTCTACGGGGGGGCATTATGACTGAAGCTTTCTTT. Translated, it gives CAFLRGGIMTEAFF.

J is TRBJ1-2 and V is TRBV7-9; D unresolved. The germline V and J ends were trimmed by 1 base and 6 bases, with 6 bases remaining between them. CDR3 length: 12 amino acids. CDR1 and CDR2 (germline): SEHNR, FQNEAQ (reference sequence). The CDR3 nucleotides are TGTGCCAGCAGCTTAGAAGTCCATGGCTACACCTTC. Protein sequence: CASSLEVHGYTF. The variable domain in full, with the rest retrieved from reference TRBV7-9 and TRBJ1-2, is DTGVSQNPRHKITKRGQNVTFRCDPISEHNRLYWYRQTLGQGPEFLTYFQNEAQLEKSRLLSDRFSAERPKGSFSTLEIQRTEQGDSAMYLCASSLEVHGYTFGSGTRLTVV.

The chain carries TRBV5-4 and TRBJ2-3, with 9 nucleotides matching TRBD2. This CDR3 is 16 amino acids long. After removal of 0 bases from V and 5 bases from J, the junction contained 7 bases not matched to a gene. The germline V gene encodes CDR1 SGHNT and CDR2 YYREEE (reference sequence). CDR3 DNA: TGTGCCAGCAGCTTGGCCATGCGGGGGGGCCAAGATACGCAGTATTTT. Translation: CASSLAMRGGQDTQYF.

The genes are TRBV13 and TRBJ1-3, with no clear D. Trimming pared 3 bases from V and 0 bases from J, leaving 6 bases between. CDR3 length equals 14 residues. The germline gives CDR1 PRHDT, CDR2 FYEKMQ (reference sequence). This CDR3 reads CASSFGLSGNTIYF. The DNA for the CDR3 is TGTGCCAGCAGCTTTGGACTCTCTGGAAACACCATATATTTT.

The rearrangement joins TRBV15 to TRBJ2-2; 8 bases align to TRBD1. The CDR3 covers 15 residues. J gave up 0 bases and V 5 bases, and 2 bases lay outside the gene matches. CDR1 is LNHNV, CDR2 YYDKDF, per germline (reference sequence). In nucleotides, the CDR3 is TGTGCCACCAGCTGGGGACAGGCGAACACCGGGGAGCTGTTTTTT. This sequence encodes CATSWGQANTGELFF.